A selection of T cell receptor beta chains follows, all from one sample in a study of human T cells and chemical hapten exposure. MiXCR, applied by TCRdb to the RACE reads, yields one record per CDR3 protein. The sample has approximately 90,000 distinct CDR3 sequences, 11% seen once. Here the sequenced sample was whole blood, taken in connection with sensitization to the hapten diphenylcyclopropenone (DPC). All receptors come from a man in his forties or fifties with alopecia areata. Some clones in this sample may be carry-over from other donors' samples. The CDR3 runs from the conserved cysteine through the conserved F or W. The D gene is left open where the match is weak. Some rows have no size entry. The others give once, few or many, or a class for an expanded clone.

>few|TRBJ1-1|TRBD1|TRBV29-1
TGCAGCGTTGGGACAGGGGGACGGACTGAAGCTTTCTTT
CSVGTGGRTEAFF
>many|TRBJ2-7|-|TRBV9
TGTGCCAGCAGCGAGCGGGGACAAACCTACGAGCAGTACTTC
CASSERGQTYEQYF
>-|TRBJ2-6|TRBD1|TRBV15
TGTGCCACCAGCCGCGACAGGGCTGGGGCCAACGTCCTGACTTTC
CATSRDRAGANVLTF
>few|TRBJ2-1|-|TRBV24-1
TGTGCCACCAGCGAAGGGGCAAACAATGAGCAGTTCTTC
CATSEGANNEQFF
>many|TRBJ1-4|-|TRBV6-5
TGTGCCAGCAGTGCTCACGGGACGACTAATGAAAAACTGTTTTTT
CASSAHGTTNEKLFF
>-|TRBJ2-2|-|TRBV27
TGTGCCAGCAGTTTATTTCGGGGCACCGGGGAGCTGTTTTTT
CASSLFRGTGELFF
>few|TRBJ1-2|-|TRBV3-1
TGTGCCAGCAGCCAAGACCCCCTCTATGGCTACACCTTC
CASSQDPLYGYTF
>many|TRBJ1-3|-|TRBV5-1
TGCGCCAGCAGCTCCTCTCTAGATGGAAACACCATATATTTT
CASSSSLDGNTIYF
>-|TRBJ1-4|TRBD1|TRBV27
TGTGCCAGCAGTCGGGACAGGGGCAATGAAAAACTGTTTTTT
CASSRDRGNEKLFF
>few|TRBJ2-3|TRBD1|TRBV20-1
TGCAGTGCTAGGGCGGTAGACAGGGAGCCGACGGGACAGCAGTATTTT
CSARAVDREPTGQQYF
>-|TRBJ1-5|-|TRBV28
TGTGCCAGCGAAAGACAGCTCAATCAGCCCCAGCATTTT
CASERQLNQPQHF
>-|TRBJ2-3|-|TRBV7-2
TGTGCCAGCAGCTTAGCGTTCCTAGCTGGGGATACGCAGTATTTT
CASSLAFLAGDTQYF
>-|TRBJ2-1|TRBD2|TRBV19
TGTGCCAGTAGTTCGGGAGGGACTAGCGGGAGAGAGTTCTTC
CASSSGGTSGREFF
>few|TRBJ1-1|TRBD1|TRBV20-1
TGCAGTGCAACCGGGACAGGGCAGGGGAGCACTGAAGCTTTCTTT
CSATGTGQGSTEAFF
>few|TRBJ2-5|-|TRBV7-2
TGTGCCAGCAGCCTAGCGTTCGGGGAGACCCAGTACTTC
CASSLAFGETQYF
>-|TRBJ2-2|-|TRBV18
TGTGCCAGCTCATCGATTTTAGACGCGAACACCGGGGAGCTGTTTTTT
CASSSILDANTGELFF
>few|TRBJ2-3|TRBD2|TRBV29-1
TGCAGCGTTGACGTAGCGGGAGTCGCAGATACGCAGTATTTT
CSVDVAGVADTQYF